A single sample is the source of the 21 T cell receptor beta chains below, sequenced in a study of shared clonotypes between healthy human individuals. Clones were sequenced by immunoSEQ multiplex PCR, and TCRdb holds only the in-frame ones, with some missing. Altogether around 1.5 million clones are present, approximately 98% being singletons, with the ten largest covering less than 0.55%. Source material: naive CD4+ T cells sorted from blood. As to subset: CD45RA+ positively selected. These receptor sequences come from a young man in good health.

The genes are TRBV7-8 and TRBJ2-7, with D perhaps TRBD2 (6 bases). The V end was cut by 8 bases, the J end by 3 bases, with 20 bases between. The length of the CDR3 is 15 residues. Germline lookup yields CDR1 SGHVS and CDR2 FQNEAQ. For the CDR3, the DNA is TGTGCCAGCCACAAAACGGGGGTCACAGACTACGAGCAGTACTTC. Translated: CASHKTGVTDYEQYF.

This clone was counted once. The rearrangement links TRBV29-1 to TRBJ2-7, with 9 bases that match TRBD2. Germline CDR1 SQVTM, CDR2 ANQGSEA. This CDR3 has 15 residues. Losses at the gene ends were 6 bases for V and 0 bases for J; bases not matched to a gene: 9. CDR3 protein: CSVVWGSGSSYEQYF. CDR3 DNA: TGCAGCGTAGTTTGGGGTAGCGGGAGCTCCTACGAGCAGTACTTC.

The chain joins TRBV28 to TRBJ2-1; perhaps TRBD1 as D (6 bases). This CDR3 has 16 residues. From germline, CDR1 is MDHEN and CDR2 SYDVKM. Deletions cut 5 bases from V and 0 bases from J, with 14 bases between. DNA of the CDR3: TGTGCCAGCAGTGAACAGGGCTGGAGCTCCTACAATGAGCAGTTCTTC. Protein sequence: CASSEQGWSSYNEQFF.

J is TRBJ2-1 and V is TRBV9; TRBD2 aligns across 7 bases. The CDR3 has 16 amino acids. J gave up 3 bases and V 0 bases, and 6 bases lay outside the gene matches. Germline V lookup: CDR1 SGDLS, CDR2 YYNGEE. CDR3 amino acids: CASSVVGGSIYNEQFF. The CDR3 bases are TGTGCCAGCAGCGTAGTAGGCGGGAGCATCTACAATGAGCAGTTCTTC.

The chain combines TRBV9 with TRBJ2-1; TRBD2 matches at 8 bases. Per the germline V gene, CDR1 is SGDLS and CDR2 is YYNGEE. There are 15 residues in the CDR3. The trim removed 5 bases at V and 3 bases at J, leaving 7 bases unmatched. In DNA form, the CDR3 reads TGTGCCAGCAGTTTAGCGGGAATTCTCTACAATGAGCAGTTCTTC. It codes for CASSLAGILYNEQFF.

The chain employs TRBV27 and TRBJ2-1; 16 bases are shared with TRBD2. V lost 2 bases and J lost 8; bases outside the gene matches: 3. Germline CDR1 MNHEY, CDR2 SMNVEV (reference sequence). The CDR3 is 16 residues long. The CDR3, as DNA: TGTGCCAGCAGTTTAGGGACTAGCGGGAGGGCCGATGAGCAGTTCTTC. It yields the protein CASSLGTSGRADEQFF.

The chain uses TRBV28 and TRBJ1-2; 9 bases agree with TRBD1. J lost 7 bases, V lost 6 bases, and 12 bases had no gene match. The V gene's germline CDR1 is MDHEN and CDR2 SYDVKM. There are 15 residues in the CDR3. CDR3 sequence (DNA): TGTGCCAGCAGCCCCCCTGACAGGGGGAGAGGTGGCTACACCTTC. It codes for CASSPPDRGRGGYTF.

This chain connects TRBV19 to TRBJ1-5, with D perhaps matching TRBD1 (6 bases). V shed 6 bases and J shed 4 bases, with 19 bases lying between them. This CDR3 has 16 residues. Looked up from germline, CDR1 is LNHDA and CDR2 is SQIVND (reference sequence). The CDR3 DNA follows: TGTGCCAGTAGCCAGGGGAACCTAGCGGGGAATCAGCCCCAGCATTTT. The encoded protein is CASSQGNLAGNQPQHF.

The chain has TRBV10-2 and TRBJ2-7, with 11 bases fitting TRBD1. With 7 bases clipped from V and 6 bases from J, the junction kept 11 bases outside the gene matches. CDR1 and CDR2 from the germline V gene are WSHSY and SAAADI. The CDR3 loop spans 15 amino acids. The CDR3 DNA reads TGCGCCAGCACCCAGATTGGGGGACAGGGGGGCGAGCAGTACTTC. Protein sequence: CASTQIGGQGGEQYF.

This clone was observed once. The J gene is TRBJ2-2, the V gene TRBV6-5; D gene ambiguous. The length of the CDR3 is 13 residues. With 6 bases removed from V and 0 bases from J, the gap between germline ends came to 5 bases. CDR1 is MNHEY and CDR2 is SVGAGI in the germline V gene. As DNA, the CDR3 is TGTGCCAGCAGCACACCGAACACCGGGGAGCTGTTTTTT. It is translated as CASSTPNTGELFF.

The chain employs TRBV7-3 and TRBJ2-1; D not resolved. This CDR3 region has 13 residues. Germline CDR1 reads SGHTA; CDR2 reads FQGTGA. Trimming took off 5 bases at V and 3 bases at J, with 8 bases between the two ends. CDR3 sequence reads: CASSGGFYNEQFF. In DNA form, the CDR3 reads TGTGCCAGCAGCGGCGGTTTCTACAATGAGCAGTTCTTC.

The chain combines TRBV2 with TRBJ1-5; D is unclear. Between the trimmed V and J ends, which lost 1 base and 6 bases, there was a span of 10 bases. Germline CDR1 is SNHLY and CDR2 is FYNNEI. This CDR3 spans 14 amino acids. The CDR3 here is CASSEERVVQPQHF. The CDR3 DNA reads as TGTGCCAGCAGTGAAGAACGTGTGGTTCAGCCCCAGCATTTT.

This clone was seen just once. The sample holds other DNA sequences that translate to the same CDR3. The chain carries TRBV28 and TRBJ2-7, with 8 positions matching TRBD2. With V trimmed by 4 bases and J by 4 bases, 9 bases remained unmatched. This CDR3 comprises 15 residues. The germline gives CDR1 MDHEN, CDR2 SYDVKM. CDR3 nucleotides: TGTGCCAGCAGTTCAGCAAGCGGGAGAAGATACGAGCAGTACTTC. It translates to CASSSASGRRYEQYF.

This rearrangement joins TRBV9 to TRBJ1-2, with 9 bases identical to TRBD1. J was trimmed by 8 bases and V by 4 bases; bases with no gene match: 15. CDR1 is SGDLS, CDR2 YYNGEE, per germline. This CDR3 has 16 residues. For the CDR3, the DNA is TGTGCCAGCAGCCCGACCGGACAGGGGACTATGGGGGGCTACACCTTC. Encoded protein: CASSPTGQGTMGGYTF.

This chain links TRBV29-1 with TRBJ1-4, with a weak D call TRBD1 (5 bases). There are 14 residues in the CDR3. Trimming removed 7 bases from V and 5 bases from J, with 17 bases in between. The V gene's germline CDR1 is SQVTM and CDR2 ANQGSEA. The CDR3 loop is CSGKGTAKNEKLFF. CDR3 DNA: TGCAGCGGTAAAGGGACGGCGAAGAATGAAAAACTGTTTTTT.

A single count supports this clone. The chain recombines TRBV25-1 with TRBJ2-1, with 9 positions matching TRBD1. The CDR3 totals 16 residues. V was pared by 4 bases and J by 0 bases, with 4 bases of the junction left unmatched. Per germline, CDR1 MGHDK and CDR2 SYGVNS. DNA for the CDR3: TGTGCCAGCAGTGGAGGGACAGGGAGCTCCTACAATGAGCAGTTCTTC. Protein sequence: CASSGGTGSSYNEQFF. Complete variable domain (other parts from reference TRBV25-1 and TRBJ2-1): EADIYQTPRYLVIGTGKKITLECSQTMGHDKMYWYQQDPGMELHLIHYSYGVNSTEKGDLSSESTVSRIRTEHFPLTLESARPSHTSQYLCASSGGTGSSYNEQFFGPGTRLTVL.

This sequence joins TRBV28 and TRBJ2-7, with D perhaps assigned TRBD1 or TRBD2 (6 bases each). V was clipped by 3 bases and J by 6 bases, with 12 bases between them. The CDR3 spans 13 residues. Germline V gene data show CDR1 as MDHEN and CDR2 as SYDVKM. The CDR3 DNA reads as TGTGCCAGCAGTTTTGTACGGGGGCTCGAGCAGTACTTC. Its protein is CASSFVRGLEQYF.

The CDR3 here is CASSHPLGGNYNEQFF. The CDR3 DNA is TGTGCCAGCAGCCACCCTTTGGGCGGGAACTACAATGAGCAGTTCTTC. The V and J genes are TRBV11-1 and TRBJ2-1; a weak D match, TRBD2 (6 bases). The CDR3 runs 16 residues. Between the trimmed V and J ends, which lost 5 bases and 3 bases, there was a span of 17 bases. Germline V gene lookup returns CDR1 SGHAT and CDR2 FQDESV (reference sequence).

This sequence joins TRBV2 and TRBJ1-1, with 7 nucleotides matching TRBD1. The CDR3 consists of 16 residues. Germline V gene lookup returns CDR1 SNHLY and CDR2 FYNNEI. Trimming removed 5 bases from V and 0 bases from J; junction bases left unmatched: 9. CDR3 coding DNA: TGTGCCAGCAGTTGGGGACAGAACTACATGAACACTGAAGCTTTCTTT. This encodes CASSWGQNYMNTEAFF.

The V call is TRBV5-4, the J call TRBJ1-5, with 8 bases fitting TRBD1. Germline CDR1 SGHNT, CDR2 YYREEE (reference sequence). The length of the CDR3 is 14 residues. The V and J ends lost 2 bases and 6 bases, in that order; junction bases with no gene match: 4. The DNA of the CDR3 is TGTGCCAGCAGCTTACAGGGGGTCTCTCAGCCCCAGCATTTT. Protein product: CASSLQGVSQPQHF.

The gene calls are TRBV28 and TRBJ2-3; perhaps TRBD1 as D (6 bases). The CDR3 has 15 residues. Between the trimmed V and J ends, which lost 3 bases and 1 base, there was a span of 11 bases. CDR1 and CDR2 (germline): MDHEN, SYDVKM. CDR3 sequence: CASSFGRGRTDTQYF. DNA for the CDR3: TGTGCCAGCAGTTTTGGCAGGGGTCGCACAGATACGCAGTATTTT.